This T cell receptor beta chain was recovered during a study of T cells in Graves' hyperthyroidism and ophthalmopathy. In regard to this clonotype: Its antigen is still unknown.

Subjects aged 18 to 65 presented with newly diagnosed hyperthyroidism of less than 2 months' duration. Investigators excluded patients with uncontrolled infection, other autoimmune disease, pregnancy or lactation. From germline, CDR1 is SQVTM and CDR2 ANQGSEA. This CDR3 has 12 residues. The V segment lost 4 bases and the J segment 2 bases; nucleotides outside the gene matches: 1. Broader study findings: The model anticipated ophthalmopathy a median about six months pre-onset. Clonotypes that were expanded in thyroid above 0.001 mostly appeared in blood too.

There were TCR beta CDR3 regions amplified from RNA transcripts. First-round RT-PCR targeting the TCR CDR3 was performed with the HTBI primer set. TCRdb re-analysed the multiplex PCR reads in MiXCR, keeping a single row per CDR3 protein. This table holds 500,000 to 750,000 distinct CDR3 sequences, more than 45% found once. The receptor comes from a woman aged 18-29 years with Graves' hyperthyroidism. The V and J genes are TRBV29-1 and TRBJ2-7; 8 bases line up with TRBD2. Sequences were obtained from peripheral blood or thyroid tissue (not recorded which). CDR3 in DNA: TGCAGCGTTGCGACTAGCGCCTACGAGCAGTACTTC. Its protein is CSVATSAYEQYF.